The T cell receptor beta chain under discussion was sequenced for a study of cytomegalovirus exposure and HLA in healthy donors. General study points: The tendency of first-cohort TCR clusters to co-occur in the 120 or so validation repertoires was the finding of a later analysis.

The protocol was immunoSEQ multiplex PCR, while the TCRdb copy is restricted to in-frame clones and leaves out a portion. The sample holds 220,000 or so clones, around four fifths seen once. This clone was seen more than once but under ten times. The target antigen is unknown. Germline V gives CDR1 SGHDT, CDR2 YYEEEE. The ends were cut back, 4 bases at V and 0 bases at J, with 10 bases in the middle. This CDR3 is 14 amino acids long. This chain joins TRBV5-6 and TRBJ1-1; no definite D call. The sequence was obtained from a woman aged 18-30 years in good health and CMV-seronegative. Material: PBMCs. The CDR3 spells CASSRRQVNTEAFF. The CDR3 DNA reads TGTGCCAGCAGCCGGAGGCAAGTGAACACTGAAGCTTTCTTT.